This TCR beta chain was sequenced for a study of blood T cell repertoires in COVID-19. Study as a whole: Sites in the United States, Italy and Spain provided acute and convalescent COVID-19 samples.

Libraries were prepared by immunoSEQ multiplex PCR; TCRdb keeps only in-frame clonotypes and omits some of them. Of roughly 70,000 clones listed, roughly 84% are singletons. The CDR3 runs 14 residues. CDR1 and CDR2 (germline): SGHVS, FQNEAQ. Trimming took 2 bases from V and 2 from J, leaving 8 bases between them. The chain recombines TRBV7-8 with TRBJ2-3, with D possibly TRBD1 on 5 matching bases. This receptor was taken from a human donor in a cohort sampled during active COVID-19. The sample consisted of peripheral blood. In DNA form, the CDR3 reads TGTGCCAGCAGCTTAATACAGGCCACAGATACGCAGTATTTT. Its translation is CASSLIQATDTQYF.